This T cell receptor (beta chain) stems from a study of cytomegalovirus exposure and HLA in healthy donors. The study, taken as a whole, reports: Accurate prediction of most subjects' HLA-A and HLA-B alleles from TCR beta sequences was reported.

PCR involved 60 Vbeta and 13 Jbeta primers. Sequencing was performed with immunoSEQ multiplex PCR; in TCRdb, only in-frame clones are kept and a portion is missing. The sample carries 110,000 to 150,000 clones, around three quarters recorded once. J was trimmed by 0 bases and V by 4 bases; bases with no gene match: 4. CDR1 SGHVS and CDR2 FNYEAQ come from the germline V gene. The CDR3 spans 17 residues. The donors gave bone marrow, and they were healthy. In this sample, this clone turned up a few times. The antigen is not known. The rearrangement uses TRBV7-6 and TRBJ2-6, with 9 bases aligning to TRBD1. The sequence was collected from a man aged 40-55 years in good health and CMV-seronegative. The sample consisted of PBMCs. Here the CDR3 reads CASSSGQGGSGANVLTF. The CDR3 DNA follows: TGTGCCAGCAGCTCGGGACAGGGAGGCTCTGGGGCCAACGTCCTGACTTTC.